This T cell receptor (beta chain) derives from a study of human T cells and chemical hapten exposure. Study overall: Patch tests put 0.01% DPC on the upper back, read at 6 days.

Germline CDR1 reads SEHNR; CDR2 reads FQNEAQ (reference sequence). The CDR3 totals 15 residues. Trimming took off 1 base at V and 4 bases at J, with 11 bases between the two ends. This clonotype has a handful of counts. No antigen is known for it. As for time point: patch test 1, 2 weeks after DPC sensitization. The treatment: therapeutic diphenylcyclopropenone sensitization with weekly scalp DPC. Study outcomes and limitations: PT1 expanded TCR numbers rose with patch test score.

Each cDNA molecule in the library carried unique molecular identifiers. Using its own MiXCR run on the RACE reads, TCRdb lists one record per CDR3 protein. The sample consists of roughly 190,000 distinct CDR3 sequences, around 22% of them appearing once. This clonotype was sampled from a woman between 50 and 59 years old with alopecia areata. Some clones in this sample may be carry-over from other donors' samples. This material consisted of whole blood, taken in connection with sensitization to the hapten diphenylcyclopropenone (DPC). The chain links TRBV7-9 to TRBJ2-1; possible D gene TRBD2, 5 bases. The CDR3 sequence: CASSLGEWGYNEQFF. CDR3 in DNA: TGTGCCAGCAGCTTAGGGGAGTGGGGATACAATGAGCAGTTCTTC.